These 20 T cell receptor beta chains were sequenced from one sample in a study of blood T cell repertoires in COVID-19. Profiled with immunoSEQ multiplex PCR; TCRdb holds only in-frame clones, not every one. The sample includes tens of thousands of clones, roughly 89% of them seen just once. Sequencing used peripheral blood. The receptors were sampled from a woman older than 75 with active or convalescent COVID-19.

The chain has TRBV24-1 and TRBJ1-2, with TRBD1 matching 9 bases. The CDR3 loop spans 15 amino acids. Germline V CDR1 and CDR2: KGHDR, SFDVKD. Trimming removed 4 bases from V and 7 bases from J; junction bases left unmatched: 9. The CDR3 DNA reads TGTGCCACCAGTGACCCGGACAGGGGTTTATCTGGCTACACCTTC. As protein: CATSDPDRGLSGYTF.

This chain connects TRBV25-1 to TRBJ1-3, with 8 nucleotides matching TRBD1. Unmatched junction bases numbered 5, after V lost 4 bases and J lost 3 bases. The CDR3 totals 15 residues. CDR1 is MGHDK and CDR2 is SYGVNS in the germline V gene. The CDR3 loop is CASSAPTGVGNTIYF. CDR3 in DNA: TGTGCCAGCAGTGCCCCGACAGGGGTTGGAAACACCATATATTTT.

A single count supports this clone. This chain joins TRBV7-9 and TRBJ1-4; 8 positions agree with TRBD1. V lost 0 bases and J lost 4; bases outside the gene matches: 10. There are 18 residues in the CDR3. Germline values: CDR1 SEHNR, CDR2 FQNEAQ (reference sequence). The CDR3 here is CASSLANTITGGNEKLFF. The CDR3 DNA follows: TGTGCCAGCAGCTTAGCCAACACGATCACAGGGGGTAATGAAAAACTGTTTTTT.

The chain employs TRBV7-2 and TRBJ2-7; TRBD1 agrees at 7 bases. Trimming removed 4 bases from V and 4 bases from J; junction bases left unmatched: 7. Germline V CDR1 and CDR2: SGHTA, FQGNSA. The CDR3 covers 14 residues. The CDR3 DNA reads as TGTGCCAGCAGCTCCCACAGGGGTCAATACGAGCAGTACTTC. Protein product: CASSSHRGQYEQYF.

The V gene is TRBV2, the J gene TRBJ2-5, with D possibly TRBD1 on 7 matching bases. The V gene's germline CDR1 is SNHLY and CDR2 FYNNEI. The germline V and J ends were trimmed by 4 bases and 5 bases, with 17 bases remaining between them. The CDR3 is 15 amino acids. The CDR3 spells CASSGGRGVWETQYF. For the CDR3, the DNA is TGTGCCAGCAGTGGAGGCAGGGGGGTTTGGGAGACCCAGTACTTC. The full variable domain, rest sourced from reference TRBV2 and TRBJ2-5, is EPEVTQTPSHQVTQMGQEVILRCVPISNHLYFYWYRQILGQKVEFLVSFYNNEISEKSEIFDDQFSVERPDGSNFTLKIRSTKLEDSAMYFCASSGGRGVWETQYFGPGTRLLVL.

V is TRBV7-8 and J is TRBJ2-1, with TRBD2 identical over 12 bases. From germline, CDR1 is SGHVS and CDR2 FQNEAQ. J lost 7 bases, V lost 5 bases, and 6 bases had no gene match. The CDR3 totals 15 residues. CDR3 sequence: CASSPPGLAGNEQFF. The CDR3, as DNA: TGTGCCAGCAGCCCTCCGGGACTAGCGGGTAATGAGCAGTTCTTC. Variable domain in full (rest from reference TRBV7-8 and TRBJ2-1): GAGVSQSPRYKVAKRGQDVALRCDPISGHVSLFWYQQALGQGPEFLTYFQNEAQLDKSGLPSDRFFAERPEGSVSTLKIQRTQQEDSAVYLCASSPPGLAGNEQFFGPGTRLTVL.

The CDR3 here is CASSSFGNQPQHF. CDR3 DNA: TGTGCCAGCAGTTCGTTCGGCAATCAGCCCCAGCATTTT. The gene calls are TRBV27 and TRBJ1-5; D unclear. CDR1 and CDR2 (germline): MNHEY, SMNVEV (reference sequence). V dropped 4 bases and J dropped 2 bases, with 6 bases sitting between them. This CDR3 has 13 residues.

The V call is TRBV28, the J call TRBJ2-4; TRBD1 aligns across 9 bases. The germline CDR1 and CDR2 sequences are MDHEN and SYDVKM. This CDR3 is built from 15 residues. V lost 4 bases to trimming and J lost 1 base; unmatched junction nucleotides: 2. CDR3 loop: CASSSGQGAKNIQYF. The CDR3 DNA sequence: TGTGCCAGCAGTTCTGGACAGGGGGCCAAAAACATTCAGTACTTC. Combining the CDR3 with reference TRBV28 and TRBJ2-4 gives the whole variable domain DVKVTQSSRYLVKRTGEKVFLECVQDMDHENMFWYRQDPGLGLRLIYFSYDVKMKEKGDIPEGYSVSREKKERFSLILESASTNQTSMYLCASSSGQGAKNIQYFGAGTRLSVL.

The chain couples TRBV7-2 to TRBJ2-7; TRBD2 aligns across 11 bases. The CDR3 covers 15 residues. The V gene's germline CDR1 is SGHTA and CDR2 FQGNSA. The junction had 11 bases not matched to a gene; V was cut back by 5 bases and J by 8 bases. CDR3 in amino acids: CASSLESWTSGQQYF. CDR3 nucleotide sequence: TGTGCCAGCAGCCTAGAATCTTGGACTAGCGGGCAGCAGTACTTC.

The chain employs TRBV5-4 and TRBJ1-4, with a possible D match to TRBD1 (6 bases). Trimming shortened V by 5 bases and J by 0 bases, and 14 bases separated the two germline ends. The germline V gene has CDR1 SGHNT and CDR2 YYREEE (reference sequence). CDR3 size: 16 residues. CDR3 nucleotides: TGTGCCAGCAGTTCGACTCCAGGGGCAACTAATGAAAAACTGTTTTTT. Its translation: CASSSTPGATNEKLFF.

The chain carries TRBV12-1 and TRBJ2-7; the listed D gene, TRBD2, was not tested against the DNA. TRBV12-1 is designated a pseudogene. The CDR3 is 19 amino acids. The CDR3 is CASSFTGLILSHPGYEQYF. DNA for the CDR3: TGTGCCAGCAGCTTTACGGGACTGATCCTTAGCCATCCTGGGTACGAGCAGTACTTC.

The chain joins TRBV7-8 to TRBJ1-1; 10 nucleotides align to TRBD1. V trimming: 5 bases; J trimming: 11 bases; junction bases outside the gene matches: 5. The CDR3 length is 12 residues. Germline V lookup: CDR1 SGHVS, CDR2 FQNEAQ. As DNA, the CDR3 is TGTGCCAGCAGCCCGGACAGGGGGTTCGCTTTCTTT. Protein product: CASSPDRGFAFF.

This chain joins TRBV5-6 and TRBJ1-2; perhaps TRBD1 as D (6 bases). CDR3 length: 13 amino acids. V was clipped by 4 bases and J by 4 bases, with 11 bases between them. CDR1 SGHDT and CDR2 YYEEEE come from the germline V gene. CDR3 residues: CASSPGQLYGYTF. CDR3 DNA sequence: TGTGCCAGCAGCCCTGGACAGCTCTATGGCTACACCTTC.

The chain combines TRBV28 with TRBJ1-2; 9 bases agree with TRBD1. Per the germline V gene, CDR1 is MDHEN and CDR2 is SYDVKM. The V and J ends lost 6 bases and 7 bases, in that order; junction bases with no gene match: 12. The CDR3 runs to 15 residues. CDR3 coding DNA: TGTGCCAGCAGCAAAAGTCCGGGACAGGGCTCTGGCTACACCTTC. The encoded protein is CASSKSPGQGSGYTF.

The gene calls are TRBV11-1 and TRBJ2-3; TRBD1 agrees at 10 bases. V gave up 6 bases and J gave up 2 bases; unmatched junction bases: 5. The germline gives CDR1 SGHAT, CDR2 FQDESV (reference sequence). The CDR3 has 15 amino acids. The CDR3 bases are TGTGCCAGCAGTCCCGGGACAGGGGTCACAGATACGCAGTATTTT. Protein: CASSPGTGVTDTQYF.

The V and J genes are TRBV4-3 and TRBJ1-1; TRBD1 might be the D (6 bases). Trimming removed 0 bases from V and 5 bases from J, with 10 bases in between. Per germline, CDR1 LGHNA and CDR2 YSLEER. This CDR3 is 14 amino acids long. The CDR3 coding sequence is TGCGCCAGCAGCCAAGACAGGGGAAAGACTGAAGCTTTCTTT. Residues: CASSQDRGKTEAFF.

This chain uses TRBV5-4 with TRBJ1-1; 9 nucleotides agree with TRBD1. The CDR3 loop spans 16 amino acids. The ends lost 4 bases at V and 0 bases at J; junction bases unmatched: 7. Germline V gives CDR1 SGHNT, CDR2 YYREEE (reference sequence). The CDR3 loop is CASSAGTGTLNTEAFF. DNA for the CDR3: TGTGCCAGCAGCGCCGGGACAGGGACCCTGAACACTGAAGCTTTCTTT.

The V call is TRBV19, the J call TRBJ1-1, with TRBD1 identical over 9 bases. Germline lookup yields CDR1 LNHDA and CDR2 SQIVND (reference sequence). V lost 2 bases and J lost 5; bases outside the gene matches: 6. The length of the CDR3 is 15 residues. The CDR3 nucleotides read TGTGCCAGTAGTATACCACAGACAGGGGGGACTGAAGCTTTCTTT. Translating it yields CASSIPQTGGTEAFF.

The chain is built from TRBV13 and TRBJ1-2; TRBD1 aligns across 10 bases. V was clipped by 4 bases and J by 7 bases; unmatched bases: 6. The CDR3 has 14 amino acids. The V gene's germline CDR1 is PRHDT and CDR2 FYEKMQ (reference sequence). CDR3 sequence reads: CASSWGQGYGGYTF. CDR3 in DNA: TGTGCCAGCAGCTGGGGACAGGGGTACGGTGGCTACACCTTC.

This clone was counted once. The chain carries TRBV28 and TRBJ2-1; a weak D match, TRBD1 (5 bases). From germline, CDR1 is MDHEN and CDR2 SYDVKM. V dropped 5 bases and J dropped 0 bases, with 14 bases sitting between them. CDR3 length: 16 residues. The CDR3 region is CASSPTGFSSYNEQFF. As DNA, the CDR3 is TGTGCCAGCAGTCCCACAGGTTTTAGCTCCTACAATGAGCAGTTCTTC.